The rows below give T cell receptor beta chains drawn from one sample of a study of cytomegalovirus exposure and HLA in healthy donors. The assay was immunoSEQ multiplex PCR, and TCRdb's table has in-frame clones only and misses some. With just under 60,000 clones in the sample, the ten largest clones hold 3.5% to 4%. The sample consisted of PBMCs. The receptors were sampled from a male donor in good health and CMV-seronegative. Each CDR3 is given with its conserved first and last residue. A D gene is named only where the DNA matches it firmly.

j_call	v_call	d_call	cdr3_nt	cdr3_aa
TRBJ1-1	TRBV7-2	TRBD1	TGTGCCAGCAGCTCGGGACAGAATTTTGACACTGAAGCTTTCTTT	CASSSGQNFDTEAFF
TRBJ1-5	TRBV9	-	TGTGCCAGCAGCCCGGGTCCGAATCAGCCCCAGCATTTT	CASSPGPNQPQHF
TRBJ1-6	TRBV2	-	TGTGCCAGCACTCCACAGAATTCACCCCTACACTTT	CASTPQNSPLHF
TRBJ1-5	TRBV2	-	TGTGCCAGCAGCCTGCCGGGGGGTAATTATCGGAATCAGCCCCAGCATTTT	CASSLPGGNYRNQPQHF
TRBJ2-5	TRBV6-5	-	TGTGCCAGCAGTTACAAGCCTAGAGGGGGGGAGGGGACCCAGTACTTC	CASSYKPRGGEGTQYF
TRBJ1-4	TRBV7-9	TRBD1	TGTGCCAGCAGCTTGGGACAGGTTTCCAATGAAAAACTGTTTTTT	CASSLGQVSNEKLFF
TRBJ2-3	TRBV7-2	-	TGTGCCAGCAGCTTCGCGGGGGCGGATACGCAGTATTTT	CASSFAGADTQYF
TRBJ2-5	TRBV7-9	-	TGTGCCAGCAGCCCCCGGGAGATCAGGGAGACCCAGTACTTC	CASSPREIRETQYF
TRBJ2-1	TRBV7-2	TRBD2	TGTGCCAGCAGCTCCCCGACTAGCGGGGGCCACAATGAGCAGTTCTTC	CASSSPTSGGHNEQFF
TRBJ2-3	TRBV30	TRBD1	TGTGCCTGGAGTGTACGCAGGGGGGATACGCAGTATTTT	CAWSVRRGDTQYF
TRBJ1-6	TRBV29-1	-	TGCAGCGCTTCTACAGGGTTTTACTCACCCCTACACTTT	CSASTGFYSPLHF
TRBJ1-4	TRBV19	-	TGTGCCAGTAGCCCCATGGGGGCAGGTAATGAAAAACTGTTTTTT	CASSPMGAGNEKLFF
TRBJ1-1	TRBV7-2	-	TGTGCCAGCAGCCCAGGGGTTATGAACACTGAAGCTTTCTTT	CASSPGVMNTEAFF
TRBJ1-2	TRBV30	TRBD1	TGTGCCTGGGTCGGACAGGTCGGACCTAACTATGGCTACACCTTC	CAWVGQVGPNYGYTF
TRBJ1-1	TRBV7-9	-	TGTGCCAGCAGCTTAGTAGGGGGGGATAATGAAGCTTTCTTT	CASSLVGGDNEAFF
TRBJ2-1	TRBV5-6	-	TGTGCCAGCAGCTTGGTCCTAGCCAGTGAGCAGTTCTTC	CASSLVLASEQFF
TRBJ2-1	TRBV10-3	TRBD2	TGTGCCATCAGTGGACGCGGGGGGGTCAATGAGCAGTTCTTC	CAISGRGGVNEQFF
TRBJ1-2	TRBV7-2	-	TGTGCCAGCAGCTTAGAAGCACAGGATGGCTACACCTTC	CASSLEAQDGYTF
TRBJ2-1	TRBV11-1	-	TGTGCCAGCAGCCCCCACAGGGCCAGCTCCTACAATGAGCAGTTCTTC	CASSPHRASSYNEQFF
TRBJ2-1	TRBV25-1	-	TGTGCCAGCAGTGAAGTCTCGAGCTCCGACAATGAGCAGTTCTTC	CASSEVSSSDNEQFF
TRBJ1-1	TRBV29-1	-	TGCAGCGTTGAAAAAGGAGCCACTGAAGCTTTCTTT	CSVEKGATEAFF
TRBJ1-1	TRBV6-1	TRBD1	TGTGCCAGCACCCAACAGGGGATCACTGAAGCTTTCTTT	CASTQQGITEAFF
TRBJ2-2	TRBV4-3	-	TGCGCCAGCAGCCCGGGGCGGGGAAGGGTTGCCGGGGAGCTGTTTTTT	CASSPGRGRVAGELFF
TRBJ2-3	TRBV2	TRBD2	TGTGCCAGCAGCGCCACCCTAGCGGGAGGAGGAGATACGCAGTATTTT	CASSATLAGGGDTQYF
TRBJ2-1	TRBV28	TRBD2	TGTGCCAGCAGCCGCCCAACTAGCGGGGGCCTCTCCTACAATGAGCAGTTCTTC	CASSRPTSGGLSYNEQFF
TRBJ2-7	TRBV7-2	-	TGTGCCAGCAGCTTAGGGCAGGTTTACGAGCAGTACTTC	CASSLGQVYEQYF
TRBJ1-1	TRBV11-1	-	TGTGCCAGCAGCTTAACGGACACTGAAGCTTTCTTT	CASSLTDTEAFF
TRBJ2-1	TRBV4-3	-	TGCGCCAGCAGCCCCCTGGACAGCCCCGACAATGAGCAGTTCTTC	CASSPLDSPDNEQFF
TRBJ1-5	TRBV30	TRBD1	TGTGCCTCCCAGGACAGGGGGCAGCCCCAGCATTTT	CASQDRGQPQHF
TRBJ2-7	TRBV25-1	-	TGTGCCAGCAGTACAGGGTACGTCTACGAGCAGTACTTC	CASSTGYVYEQYF
TRBJ1-2	TRBV7-8	-	TGTGCCAGCAGCCCTTATACAGGGGGCTACACCTTC	CASSPYTGGYTF
TRBJ2-3	TRBV9	TRBD2	TGTGCCAGCAGCGTAGCCGGGACTAGCGATTTGGGTAAGCAGTATTTT	CASSVAGTSDLGKQYF
TRBJ2-7	TRBV9	-	TGTGCCAGCAGCGTAACTGGAGGGCGGAACGAGCAGTACTTC	CASSVTGGRNEQYF
TRBJ1-1	TRBV6-6	TRBD1	TGTGCCAGCAGTACAGGGGGCAGGACTGAAGCTTTCTTT	CASSTGGRTEAFF
TRBJ1-1	TRBV6-1	TRBD1	TGTGCCAGCAGTGACGCTGAACCGGGACAGGGGAGGACTGAAGCTTTCTTT	CASSDAEPGQGRTEAFF
TRBJ2-3	TRBV6-1	-	TGTGCCAGCAGGCCTACTAACGTCTATACGCAGTATTTT	CASRPTNVYTQYF
TRBJ1-1	TRBV7-2	-	TGTGCCAGCAGCTTCACCCCCGGGGGGGCTGAAGCTTTCTTT	CASSFTPGGAEAFF
TRBJ2-5	TRBV9	-	TGTGCCAGCAGCGCGCCGGACATCCAAGAGACCCAGTACTTC	CASSAPDIQETQYF
TRBJ1-5	TRBV7-2	TRBD1	TGTGCCAGCAGCTTAGCGGGACAGGGGGTTCAGCCCCAGCATTTT	CASSLAGQGVQPQHF
TRBJ1-2	TRBV19	-	TGTGCCAGTAGTGGCGGACAGTTCTATGGCTACACCTTC	CASSGGQFYGYTF
TRBJ2-5	TRBV29-1	TRBD1	TGCAGCGTAGAGACAGGGGTCGGAGGAGAGACCCAGTACTTC	CSVETGVGGETQYF
TRBJ2-6	TRBV4-3	TRBD2	TGCGCCAGCAGCCAAGCACCCGTGGGGGGGACCAGCTCTGGGGCCAACGTCCTGACTTTC	CASSQAPVGGTSSGANVLTF
TRBJ1-2	TRBV5-1	-	TGCGCCAGCAGCTTGTCCGGAGTCGATTCCTATGGCTACACCTTC	CASSLSGVDSYGYTF
TRBJ1-1	TRBV4-2	-	TGTGCCAGCAGCCTTCACCCCATCGACAAGAACACTGAAGATTTCTTT	CASSLHPIDKNTEDFF
TRBJ2-7	TRBV5-1	-	TGCGCCAGCAGCCTGGTCAGTCAACGCTCCTACGAGCAGTACTTC	CASSLVSQRSYEQYF
TRBJ2-1	TRBV6-6	-	TGTGCCAGCAGAGGAGGGAATGAGCAGTTCTTC	CASRGGNEQFF
TRBJ2-5	TRBV7-2	TRBD2	TGTGCCAGCAGCTTAGGGAATAGCGGGAGAGAGACCCAGTACTTC	CASSLGNSGRETQYF
TRBJ2-5	TRBV7-2	TRBD2	TGTGCCAGCAGCTCTAGACTAGCGGGGTCTCAAGAGACCCAGTACTTC	CASSSRLAGSQETQYF
TRBJ1-4	TRBV2	-	TGTGCCAGCAGTGGAACGGGGACTAATGAAAAACTGTTTTTT	CASSGTGTNEKLFF
TRBJ2-2	TRBV27	-	TGTGCCAGCAGTCCTCCGGCCGGGGAGCTGTTTTTT	CASSPPAGELFF
TRBJ1-6	TRBV6-6	-	TGTGCCAGCAGTTACCCCTACAATTCACCCCTCCACTTT	CASSYPYNSPLHF
TRBJ1-6	TRBV4-2	TRBD1	TGTGCCAGCAGCCATACAGGGGGAAATTCACCCCTCCACTTT	CASSHTGGNSPLHF
TRBJ1-1	TRBV9	-	TGTGCCAGCAGCTATAACAGGGAATCTGAAGCTTTCTTT	CASSYNRESEAFF
TRBJ1-1	TRBV4-3	-	TGCGCCAGCAGCCAAGATCGGGGCACTGAAGCTTTCTTT	CASSQDRGTEAFF
TRBJ1-2	TRBV7-2	-	TGTGCCAGCAGCCGGGACAACGCTAACTATGGCTACACCTTC	CASSRDNANYGYTF